Listed here are 9 T cell receptor beta chains from one sample, sequenced in a study of PD-1 blockade in classical Hodgkin lymphoma. Assay used: immunoSEQ multiplex PCR; TCRdb lists only in-frame clones, some missing. This table holds under 95,000 clones, roughly 91% found once. All trial patients relapsed after autologous stem cell transplantation. The starting material was peripheral blood mononuclear cells (PBMCs), obtained at baseline. These receptor sequences come from a human donor with classical Hodgkin lymphoma.

This clone appeared once. The chain joins TRBV29-1 to TRBJ1-4; D gene uncertain. V lost 4 bases and J 6 bases, leaving 12 bases between the germline ends. CDR3 size: 13 residues. Germline V gives CDR1 SQVTM, CDR2 ANQGSEA. For the CDR3, the DNA is TGCAGCGTTGGGGCCGGGAGCTATGAAAAACTGTTTTTT. Translation: CSVGAGSYEKLFF.

This chain connects TRBV28 to TRBJ1-2; TRBD1 aligns across 8 bases. J was trimmed by 5 bases and V by 5 bases; bases with no gene match: 4. Germline CDR1 reads MDHEN; CDR2 reads SYDVKM. The CDR3 loop spans 13 amino acids. CDR3 coding DNA: TGTGCCAGCAGTCGACAGGGGACTTATGGCTACACCTTC. This gives the protein CASSRQGTYGYTF.

This chain uses TRBV11-2 with TRBJ1-4; TRBD1 matches at 9 bases. The length of the CDR3 is 16 residues. Trimming cost V 4 bases and J 4 bases; bases outside gene matches: 7. Germline V gives CDR1 SGHAT, CDR2 FQNNGV. Here the CDR3 DNA reads TGTGCCAGCAGCTCGGGACAGGGCTTCGGTAATGAAAAACTGTTTTTT. Translating it yields CASSSGQGFGNEKLFF.

This chain joins TRBV27 and TRBJ2-3, with 11 positions matching TRBD2. The CDR3 is 19 residues long. Germline CDR1 is MNHEY and CDR2 is SMNVEV (reference sequence). Trimming removed 5 bases from V and 3 bases from J; junction bases left unmatched: 16. In DNA, the CDR3 is TGTGCCAGCAGTCCCGTCGGACGCCTACTAGCGGGAGAAACAGATACGCAGTATTTT. This translates into CASSPVGRLLAGETDTQYF.

The table lists this clone with a count of one. The rearrangement joins TRBV2 to TRBJ2-3; the D is unclear. Germline CDR1 and CDR2: SNHLY and FYNNEI. The CDR3 loop spans 16 amino acids. V was pared by 6 bases and J by 6 bases, with 22 bases between. The CDR3 DNA sequence: TGTGCCAGCAGCGCCAGCCTAGGAACTTTCCTGGATACGCAGTATTTT. Its translation: CASSASLGTFLDTQYF.

This clone was seen once. The gene calls are TRBV7-6 and TRBJ2-1, with D hard to call. V lost 6 bases to trimming and J lost 2 bases, with 11 bases between them. CDR3 length: 14 amino acids. Germline-derived CDR1 and CDR2 are SGHVS and FNYEAQ. The CDR3 nucleotides are TGTGCCAGCAGTCCCTTGTCGGCCTACAATGAGCAGTTCTTC. It encodes CASSPLSAYNEQFF.

The V gene is TRBV9, the J gene TRBJ2-1; 8 nucleotides agree with TRBD2. V gave up 5 bases and J gave up 8 bases; unmatched junction bases: 6. The germline V gene has CDR1 SGDLS and CDR2 YYNGEE. The CDR3 spans 13 residues. DNA of the CDR3: TGTGCCAGCAGGGGGACTAGTCGCCATGAGCAGTTCTTC. Translated, it gives CASRGTSRHEQFF.

This chain uses TRBV2 with TRBJ1-1, with D perhaps matching TRBD1 (6 bases). Germline assignment: CDR1 SNHLY and CDR2 FYNNEI. The CDR3 covers 15 residues. Trimming shortened V by 1 base and J by 5 bases, and 14 bases separated the two germline ends. As DNA, the CDR3 is TGTGCCAGCAGTGAAGAGGGGGGGCCGGTAACTGAAGCTTTCTTT. The encoded protein is CASSEEGGPVTEAFF.

The J gene is TRBJ2-6, the V gene TRBV7-3, with D possibly being TRBD1 or TRBD2 (5 bases each). CDR3 length: 19 amino acids. The V gene's germline CDR1 is SGHTA and CDR2 FQGTGA. V was trimmed by 2 bases and J by 1 base, leaving 18 bases between them. In DNA, the CDR3 is TGTGCCAGCAGCTTATTATCTGGGGGATCCAATTCTGGGGCCAACGTCCTGACTTTC. Translation: CASSLLSGGSNSGANVLTF. The full variable domain, completed using reference TRBV7-3 and TRBJ2-6, is GAGVSQTPSNKVTEKGKYVELRCDPISGHTALYWYRQSLGQGPEFLIYFQGTGAADDSGLPNDRFFAVRPEGSVSTLKIQRTERGDSAVYLCASSLLSGGSNSGANVLTFGAGSRLTVL.